This T cell receptor beta chain was obtained from a study of metastatic and nonmetastatic thyroid tumors. Study information: For malignant and benign thyroid patients, tumor or nodule tissue and blood were the sources whose repertoires were compared.

TCRdb re-called clones from the PCR reads using MiXCR. The sample has over 12,000 clones, around 23% seen once. This CDR3 has 15 residues. Germline V lookup: CDR1 SGHRS, CDR2 YFSETQ. For this clone: Its antigen is still unknown. The germline gene is not matched at one end of the junction; a read error may be the cause.

Each patient came to thyroid surgery without any prior treatment (of any kind). General study findings and limits: Across blood and tumor, TCR beta diversity in malignant thyroid tumors was reportedly significantly higher than in benign nodules.

The clonotype comes from a female donor with papillary thyroid cancer or a benign thyroid nodule (not recorded which). Some clones in this sample may be carry-over from other donors' samples. The sample consisted of tumor tissue. The chain is built from TRBV5-1 and TRBJ2-6, with D tentatively TRBD2 (7 bases). As DNA, the CDR3 is TGCGCCAGCATCTCTCGGGGGGCTGGGGCCAACGTCCTTACTTTC. Translating gives CASISRGAGANVLTF.